The next 20 T cell receptor beta chains were all read from a single sample in a study of T cells in women clearing cervical HPV infection. The method was immunoSEQ multiplex PCR; TCRdb's version includes in-frame clones alone and lacks a portion of them. Its clone listing holds approximately 44,000 clones. Specimen: blood buffy coat. These receptors were obtained from a woman between 18 and 70 years old with a cervical HPV16 infection that either progressed to CIN3+ or cleared (not recorded which).

Note on this clone: The read stops 3 residues short of the end of the CDR3; the missing end is completed from the germline J gene. The chain uses TRBV12-5 and TRBJ2-7; TRBD1 aligns across 9 bases. This CDR3 has 13 residues. CDR1 and CDR2 (germline): LGHNT, FRNRAP. V was clipped by 5 bases and J by 5 bases; unmatched bases: 4. CDR3 bases read: TGTGCTAGTGGTCCGGACAGGGGACACGAG. Protein sequence: CASGPDRGHE. In full, the CDR3 reads CASGPDRGHEQYF.

On this clone: The CDR3 goes on 3 residues after the read ends, and that part is filled in from the germline J gene. The chain carries TRBV2 and TRBJ2-7; 7 bases agree with TRBD1. CDR1 is SNHLY and CDR2 is FYNNEI in the germline V gene. The length of the CDR3 is 12 residues. J gave up 2 bases and V 10 bases, and 5 bases lay outside the gene matches. The CDR3 loop reads CATGQLPYEQYF. Partial CDR3 DNA: TGTGCCACGGGACAGCTTCCCTACGAG.

The CDR3 bases that were read are TGTGCCAGCAAGCGAAACAGGGAGGAAATCTATGGC. Its translation is CASKRNREEIYG. From start to end, the CDR3 is CASKRNREEIYGYTF. The V gene is TRBV2, the J gene TRBJ1-2; TRBD1 might be the D (6 bases). The observed sequence ends 3 residues before the CDR3 terminus, with the missing tail filled in from the germline J gene. Germline V gene sequence: CDR1 SNHLY, CDR2 FYNNEI. The CDR3 runs 15 residues. The V end lost 7 bases, the J end lost 4 bases, and 19 bases lay between the germline ends.

In the case of this clone: The CDR3 goes on 3 residues after the read ends, and that part is filled in from the germline J gene. The chain carries TRBV19 and TRBJ2-7; 8 positions agree with TRBD1. CDR1 and CDR2 from the germline V gene are LNHDA and SQIVND (reference sequence). CDR3 length: 14 amino acids. Trimming removed 3 bases from V and 3 bases from J; junction bases left unmatched: 4. Partial CDR3 DNA: TGTGCCAGTAGTATCCGGGACAGGCTCTACGAG. It encodes CASSIRDRLYE. The CDR3 in full is CASSIRDRLYEQYF. The full variable domain, rest sourced from reference TRBV19 and TRBJ2-7, is DGGITQSPKYLFRKEGQNVTLSCEQNLNHDAMYWYRQDPGQGLRLIYYSQIVNDFQKGDIAEGYSVSREKKESFPLTVTSAQKNPTAFYLCASSIRDRLYEQYFGPGTRLTVT.

As regards this clone: The sequence runs out 3 residues before the end of the CDR3; the remainder is reconstructed from the germline J gene. The chain is built from TRBV4-1 and TRBJ2-7; the D gene is possibly TRBD1 (5 bases). CDR1 is MGHRA, CDR2 YSYEKL, per germline. The CDR3 has 13 amino acids. Trimming took 1 base from V and 2 from J, leaving 6 bases between them. The DNA read from the CDR3 is TGCGCCAGCAGCCAAGGCAGGGCCTACGAG. This codes for CASSQGRAYE. The whole CDR3 reads CASSQGRAYEQYF.

Turning to this clone: The read gets to within 3 residues of the CDR3 end, and the germline J gene fills in the rest. This chain joins TRBV29-1 and TRBJ2-5, with 7 bases fitting TRBD2. CDR3 length: 17 amino acids. Germline V gene lookup returns CDR1 SQVTM and CDR2 ANQGSEA. The CDR3 protein is CSVEDLTSPSSTDTQYF. Incomplete CDR3 DNA: TGCAGCGTTGAAGATCTGACTAGCCCCTCTAGCACAGATACC.

A note on this clone: Sequencing ends 3 residues short of the CDR3 end; the germline J gene provides the rest. This chain joins TRBV6-2 or TRBV6-3 and TRBJ1-6; D unclear. V lost 8 bases and J 10 bases, leaving 18 bases between the germline ends. CDR1 and CDR2 from the germline V gene are MNHEY and SVGEGT. CDR3 length: 14 residues. The CDR3 is CASSKTDDSSPLHF. The sequenced part of the CDR3 DNA is TGTGCCAGCTCAAAGACGGATGACTCATCACCC.

Note on this clone: The CDR3 goes on 3 residues after the read ends, and that part is filled in from the germline J gene. The chain recombines TRBV19 with TRBJ2-2; 9 bases fit TRBD1. The CDR3 is made up of 13 amino acids. V lost 8 bases, J lost 6 bases, and 4 bases stayed unmatched. Per the germline V gene, CDR1 is LNHDA and CDR2 is SQIVND (reference sequence). CDR3 protein: CASPGTGSGELFF. The CDR3 bases that were read are TGTGCCAGTCCCGGGACAGGGTCCGGGGAG.

Remarks on this clone: With the read ending 3 residues before the CDR3 end, the germline J gene is used to fill in that end. The V and J genes are TRBV20-1 and TRBJ1-4; D uncertain. Germline CDR1 is DFQATT and CDR2 is SNEGSKA (reference sequence). V lost 3 bases to trimming and J lost 4 bases, with 3 bases between them. This CDR3 contains 11 residues. The CDR3 sequence is CSASYNEKLFF. The covered CDR3 bases are TGCAGTGCTAGCTATAATGAAAAA.

For this clone: The read comes to an end 3 residues before the CDR3 does, leaving the germline J gene to fill in the end. The genes are TRBV2 and TRBJ2-3; 14 bases are a match to TRBD2. This CDR3 spans 18 amino acids. V lost 6 bases to trimming and J lost 1 base; unmatched junction nucleotides: 9. Germline CDR1 and CDR2: SNHLY and FYNNEI. The CDR3 is CASRRLAGGQGRTDTQYF. The DNA read from the CDR3 is TGTGCCAGCAGAAGACTAGCGGGGGGGCAAGGACGCACAGATACG.

For this clone: The read ends 3 residues before the CDR3 terminus; that terminus is restored from the germline J gene. This chain uses TRBV7-2 with TRBJ2-1, with a weak D call TRBD2 (6 bases). Trimming stripped 3 bases from V and 6 bases from J, with 9 bases between. The CDR3 runs 13 residues. CDR1 and CDR2 from the germline V gene are SGHTA and FQGNSA. The CDR3 protein is CASSFVGGNEQFF. CDR3 DNA, as far as it was read: TGTGCCAGCAGCTTTGTGGGGGGCAATGAG.

A remark on this clone: The DNA ends 3 residues before the CDR3 does, and the rest of the CDR3 is filled in from the germline J gene. The chain links TRBV5-1 to TRBJ1-1, with 7 bases that match TRBD1. The CDR3 is 13 residues long. V was pared by 3 bases and J by 5 bases, with 4 bases of the junction left unmatched. Germline CDR1 is SGHRS and CDR2 is YFSETQ. The CDR3 loop is CASSSTGWTEAFF. CDR3 DNA, as far as it was read: TGCGCCAGCAGCTCGACAGGGTGGACTGAA.

A note on this clone: The read ends 3 residues before the CDR3 terminus; that terminus is restored from the germline J gene. V is TRBV29-1 and J is TRBJ1-5, with 8 nucleotides matching TRBD1. Per the germline V gene, CDR1 is SQVTM and CDR2 is ANQGSEA. J was trimmed by 8 bases and V by 7 bases; bases with no gene match: 16. The CDR3 totals 15 residues. The CDR3 is CSANFGGTGVEPQHF. The sequenced part of the CDR3 DNA is TGCAGCGCGAACTTCGGTGGGACAGGAGTTGAGCCC.

To note about this clone: With the read ending 3 residues before the CDR3 end, the germline J gene is used to fill in that end. This chain connects TRBV30 to TRBJ1-1; D is undetermined. The length of the CDR3 is 11 residues. Germline V gives CDR1 GTSNPN, CDR2 SVGIG (reference sequence). Trimming took off 5 bases at V and 1 base at J, with 5 bases between the two ends. The sequenced CDR3 bases are TGTGCCTGGGGGCAGAACACTGAA. It is translated as CAWGQNTE. The full CDR3 protein reads CAWGQNTEAFF.

On this clone itself: Read coverage stops 3 residues before the CDR3 terminus; the germline J gene supplies the remainder. The V and J genes are TRBV14 and TRBJ2-4; 8 bases are a match to TRBD1. CDR3 length: 16 amino acids. Per the germline V gene, CDR1 is SGHDN and CDR2 is FVKESK. The junction had 4 bases not matched to a gene; V was cut back by 1 base and J by 2 bases. The CDR3 bases that were read are TGTGCCAGCAGCCAAGCAGGGGGCTTCCCCAAAAACATT. This translates into CASSQAGGFPKNI. The full CDR3 protein reads CASSQAGGFPKNIQYF.

A note on this clone: Sequencing ends 3 residues short of the CDR3 end; the germline J gene provides the rest. The rearrangement joins TRBV4-2 to TRBJ1-2, with TRBD1 matching 7 bases. The CDR3 totals 15 residues. V was clipped by 3 bases and J by 5 bases; unmatched bases: 9. CDR1 is LGHNA and CDR2 is YNFKEQ in the germline V gene. The CDR3 DNA, read in part, is TGTGCCAGCAGCCAGTATATCGGGACAGAATATGGC. It yields the protein CASSQYIGTEYG. The complete CDR3 protein is CASSQYIGTEYGYTF.

Comment on this clone: The CDR3 end lies 3 residues beyond the end of the read and is filled in from the germline J gene. This chain links TRBV6-2 or TRBV6-3 with TRBJ2-1; the D gene is possibly TRBD1 (5 bases). This CDR3 spans 12 amino acids. V was pared by 6 bases and J by 4 bases, with 7 bases between. Germline values: CDR1 MNHEY, CDR2 SVGEGT. The chain's CDR3 is CASRDRYNEQFF. CDR3 DNA, as far as it was read: TGTGCCAGCAGAGACAGATACAATGAG.

To note about this clone: The observed sequence ends 3 residues before the CDR3 terminus, with the missing tail filled in from the germline J gene. The V and J genes are TRBV10-3 and TRBJ2-2, with D hard to call. The V end lost 0 bases, the J end lost 4 bases, and 9 bases lay between the germline ends. CDR1 ENHRY and CDR2 SYGVKD come from the germline V gene. The CDR3 runs 15 residues. The CDR3 reads CAISESVSLTGELFF. The sequenced part of the CDR3 DNA is TGTGCCATCAGTGAGTCCGTTAGCCTCACCGGGGAG.

Notes on this clone: With the read ending 3 residues before the CDR3 end, the germline J gene is used to fill in that end. The rearrangement links TRBV7-2 to TRBJ2-3; a weak D match, TRBD2 (6 bases). The length of the CDR3 is 15 residues. Per the germline V gene, CDR1 is SGHTA and CDR2 is FQGNSA. V lost 5 bases to trimming and J lost 6 bases, with 18 bases between them. The sequenced CDR3 bases are TGTGCCAGCAGCAACACTAAGCGGGTCGGCGATACG. This encodes CASSNTKRVGDT. The whole CDR3 sequence reads CASSNTKRVGDTQYF.

On this clone: Read data end 3 residues before the CDR3 end; the end is taken from the germline J gene. V is TRBV5-4 and J is TRBJ1-1, with D hard to call. The CDR3 extends over 14 amino acids. V dropped 4 bases and J dropped 5 bases, with 15 bases sitting between them. The germline CDR1 and CDR2 sequences are SGHNT and YYREEE (reference sequence). CDR3 amino acids: CASSPRTGRTEAFF. CDR3 DNA (partial): TGTGCCAGCAGCCCCAGGACGGGGAGGACTGAA.